The clone carrying this T cell receptor (beta chain) occurred a few times. The source of the sample is a study of blood T cells in healthy people across ages. The CDR3 consists of 16 residues. Trimming left V 0 bases short and J 4 bases short, with 18 bases between. Germline values: CDR1 DFQATT, CDR2 SNEGSKA (reference sequence). The use of a sample-barcoded 5' primer and a J-beta primer mix characterized a second PCR of 7 to 11 cycles. MiXCR was run by TCRdb on the 5' RACE reads, yielding one entry per CDR3 protein. The repertoire holds under 1,100,000 distinct CDR3 sequences, with 20% to 25% as singletons. The sample was also linked to a second study, of T cells of mothers and their children.

The chain is built from TRBV20-1 and TRBJ2-5; D is possibly TRBD2 (5 bases). The sequence was collected from a girl aged 2 to 10 in good health. Sequenced input: blood. The CDR3 sequence: CSARDFEGKGSETQYF. CDR3 nucleotides: TGCAGTGCTAGAGATTTTGAGGGAAAGGGATCAGAGACCCAGTACTTC.